The 27 T cell receptor beta chains in this list originate from one sample, sequenced in a study of identical twins. One entry per CDR3 protein, called by TCRdb with MiXCR from the 5' RACE reads. The sample has roughly 720,000 distinct CDR3 sequences; about 18% are singletons. This same sample was also part of a study on T cells expressing NK-cell markers.

The sample taken for sequencing was PBMCs. These receptors all come from a young woman in good health.

A few counts support this clonotype. J is TRBJ2-7 and V is TRBV14; 7 bases fit TRBD1. Looked up from germline, CDR1 is SGHDN and CDR2 is FVKESK. The CDR3 totals 16 residues. V gave up 4 bases and J gave up 3 bases; unmatched junction bases: 12. CDR3 bases: TGTGCCAGCAGCCCGGATCCCCGGGACAGAGGCTACGAGCAGTACTTC. Residues: CASSPDPRDRGYEQYF.

The chain is built from TRBV5-1 and TRBJ1-4; D unclear. Per germline, CDR1 SGHRS and CDR2 YFSETQ. This CDR3 has 13 residues. With 5 bases removed from V and 12 bases from J, the gap between germline ends came to 17 bases. The CDR3 loop reads CASSSSLHPELFF. CDR3 coding DNA: TGCGCCAGCAGTTCTTCACTGCATCCAGAACTGTTTTTT.

J is TRBJ1-5 and V is TRBV12-3 or TRBV12-4, with D unresolved. V was trimmed by 7 bases and J by 8 bases, leaving 12 bases between them. The CDR3 covers 12 residues. The CDR3 nucleotides read TGTGCCAGCAAAACCGGAGGGAAGCCCCAGCATTTT. The encoded protein is CASKTGGKPQHF.

J is TRBJ2-1 and V is TRBV27, with 13 positions matching TRBD2. The germline gives CDR1 MNHEY, CDR2 SMNVEV (reference sequence). The ends lost 8 bases at V and 7 bases at J; junction bases unmatched: 8. The CDR3 is 15 amino acids. CDR3 loop: CASRGLAGPRNEQFF. The CDR3 region has the DNA TGTGCCAGCCGGGGACTAGCGGGACCCAGGAATGAGCAGTTCTTC.

This clonotype was seen only a few times. The genes are TRBV5-1 and TRBJ1-2, with TRBD1 as a possible D gene (5 bases). This CDR3 has 13 residues. Deletions cut 1 base from V and 6 bases from J, with 10 bases between. The germline gives CDR1 SGHRS, CDR2 YFSETQ. The CDR3 DNA reads TGCGCCAGCAGCTTGTCTCAGGGTAATGGCTACACCTTC. It translates to CASSLSQGNGYTF.

This clonotype has only a few counts. This chain joins TRBV20-1 and TRBJ1-1, with TRBD1 matching over 9 bases. The J segment lost 5 bases and the V segment lost 5 bases, leaving 9 bases of the junction unmatched. CDR3 length: 14 amino acids. From germline, CDR1 is DFQATT and CDR2 SNEGSKA (reference sequence). This chain's CDR3 is CSADTTGGWTEAFF. CDR3 coding DNA: TGCAGTGCTGACACGACAGGGGGGTGGACTGAAGCTTTCTTT.

This clonotype was seen more than once but under ten times. At one end the junction does not follow the germline gene, possibly because of a read error. The chain has TRBV7-2 and TRBJ2-1; 10 bases are a match to TRBD2. Germline CDR1 is SGHTA and CDR2 is FQGNSA. This CDR3 is built from 15 residues. CDR3 sequence: CASSLAGVDYNEQFF. CDR3 sequence (DNA): TGTGCCAGCAGCCTAGCGGGAGTCGACTACAATGAGCAGTTCTTC.

This chain connects TRBV7-2 to TRBJ2-3; D not certain. This CDR3 has 13 amino acids. V lost 5 bases to trimming and J lost 4 bases, with 10 bases between them. CDR1 is SGHTA, CDR2 FQGNSA, per germline. CDR3 DNA: TGTGCCAGCAGCGCCCAACAAGCAGATACGCAGTATTTT. It codes for CASSAQQADTQYF.

This clonotype was observed a handful of times. This chain connects TRBV19 to TRBJ2-1; 8 bases agree with TRBD2. This CDR3 contains 18 residues. Germline V CDR1 and CDR2: LNHDA, SQIVND (reference sequence). Trimming at V came to 4 bases and at J to 1 base, leaving 12 bases not matched to a gene. The CDR3 DNA reads TGTGCCAGTAGTACTCAATCAACTAGCGGCTCTTCCTACAATGAGCAGTTCTTC. It specifies CASSTQSTSGSSYNEQFF.

This clonotype has a handful of counts. J is TRBJ2-7 and V is TRBV29-1; the match to TRBD1 covers 10 bases. Germline V CDR1 and CDR2: SQVTM, ANQGSEA. CDR3 size: 13 residues. V was clipped by 7 bases and J by 3 bases; unmatched bases: 6. CDR3 protein: CSARGQGNYEQYF. The DNA for the CDR3 is TGCAGCGCGAGGGGACAGGGGAACTACGAGCAGTACTTC.

This clonotype was counted a few times. The V and J genes are TRBV14 and TRBJ1-1; D is perhaps TRBD1 (5 bases). CDR1 is SGHDN and CDR2 is FVKESK in the germline V gene. Trimming left V 4 bases short and J 11 bases short, with 17 bases between. CDR3 length equals 13 residues. In DNA, the CDR3 is TGTGCCAGCAGCCTTAACCGGGACGGACGGGCTTTCTTT. This gives the protein CASSLNRDGRAFF. The complete variable domain, with remaining parts taken from reference TRBV14 and TRBJ1-1, reads EAGVTQFPSHSVIEKGQTVTLRCDPISGHDNLYWYRRVMGKEIKFLLHFVKESKQDESGMPNNRFLAERTGGTYSTLKVQPAELEDSGVYFCASSLNRDGRAFFGQGTRLTVV.

This clonotype was detected only a few times. The chain carries TRBV20-1 and TRBJ2-1; D may be TRBD2 (6 bases). V lost 0 bases and J 5 bases, leaving 14 bases between the germline ends. Germline-derived CDR1 and CDR2 are DFQATT and SNEGSKA (reference sequence). The CDR3 length is 15 residues. CDR3 coding DNA: TGCAGTGCTAGAGATCTCGGGGCTAGCGACAATGAGCAGTTCTTC. It encodes CSARDLGASDNEQFF.

This clonotype appeared a few times. This rearrangement joins TRBV12-3 or TRBV12-4 to TRBJ1-1, with 8 bases fitting TRBD1. Trimming took 5 bases from V and 8 from J; bases not matched to a gene: 4. There are 12 residues in the CDR3. The CDR3 DNA follows: TGTGCCAGCAGTCTCCACAGGGGGGAAGCTTTCTTT. This codes for CASSLHRGEAFF.

This clonotype was counted ten times or more. V is TRBV6-7 and J is TRBJ1-1; D possibly corresponds to TRBD1 (5 bases). TRBV6-7 is sorted into the ORF group, with uncertain function. V lost 0 bases and J lost 5, with 13 bases in between. CDR3 length: 15 residues. The CDR3 sequence: CASSYSGQGGTEAFF. CDR3 sequence (DNA): TGTGCCAGCAGTTACTCGGGGCAGGGAGGAACTGAAGCTTTCTTT.

This clonotype was found many times. The chain uses TRBV12-5 and TRBJ2-1; TRBD2 might be the D (5 bases). Germline CDR1 LGHNT, CDR2 FRNRAP. The V end was cut by 5 bases, the J end by 3 bases, with 14 bases between. There are 15 residues in the CDR3. Here the CDR3 DNA reads TGTGCTAGTGGTCAAAGGCCGGGGATCTACAATGAGCAGTTCTTC. It translates to CASGQRPGIYNEQFF.

J is TRBJ2-1 and V is TRBV30; D not resolved. V was clipped by 2 bases and J by 6 bases, with 14 bases between them. This CDR3 region has 14 residues. Per germline, CDR1 GTSNPN and CDR2 SVGIG (reference sequence). CDR3 bases: TGTGCCTGGAGTAGGGTCCGCGCCGGCAATGAGCAGTTCTTC. Its protein is CAWSRVRAGNEQFF.

The chain carries TRBV5-1 and TRBJ1-6; 9 bases line up with TRBD1. V trimming: 4 bases; J trimming: 5 bases; junction bases outside the gene matches: 7. Germline CDR1 reads SGHRS; CDR2 reads YFSETQ. This CDR3 is 16 amino acids long. DNA for the CDR3: TGCGCCAGCAGCGCCGGAGGGACAGGGAATAATTCACCCCTCCACTTT. This translates into CASSAGGTGNNSPLHF. The full variable domain, completed using reference TRBV5-1 and TRBJ1-6, is KAGVTQTPRYLIKTRGQQVTLSCSPISGHRSVSWYQQTPGQGLQFLFEYFSETQRNKGNFPGRFSGRQFSNSRSEMNVSTLELGDSALYLCASSAGGTGNNSPLHFGNGTRLTVT.

The V and J genes are TRBV12-3 or TRBV12-4 and TRBJ2-2, with 13 bases aligning to TRBD2. Losses at the gene ends were 5 bases for V and 7 bases for J; bases not matched to a gene: 7. The CDR3 consists of 16 residues. The CDR3 spells CASSPGTSGIGGELFF. The CDR3 nucleotides are TGTGCCAGCAGTCCGGGGACTAGCGGGATTGGCGGGGAGCTGTTTTTT.

The chain couples TRBV6-1 to TRBJ2-5; TRBD1 aligns across 7 bases. This CDR3 is 13 amino acids long. V dropped 6 bases and J dropped 2; count of bases not matched to a gene: 3. Germline values: CDR1 MNHNS, CDR2 SASEGT. The CDR3 reads CASRLGQQETQYF. The CDR3 coding sequence is TGTGCCAGCAGACTGGGACAGCAAGAGACCCAGTACTTC.

The table lists this clonotype with a few counts. This chain connects TRBV12-3 or TRBV12-4 to TRBJ2-7; perhaps TRBD2 as D (6 bases). CDR3 length equals 14 residues. Trimming removed 3 bases from V and 6 bases from J, with 15 bases in between. Here the CDR3 DNA reads TGTGCCAGCAGTTTTGGGCTAGCGAACTTCGAGCAGTACTTC. It yields the protein CASSFGLANFEQYF.

The J gene is TRBJ1-3, the V gene TRBV7-9; the D gene is possibly TRBD1 (6 bases). CDR3 length: 15 residues. The germline V gene has CDR1 SEHNR and CDR2 FQNEAQ (reference sequence). V lost 4 bases and J lost 2, with 12 bases in between. CDR3 region: CASSSGQFAGNTIYF. The DNA for the CDR3 is TGTGCCAGCAGCTCCGGACAGTTTGCTGGAAACACCATATATTTT. Complete variable domain (other parts from reference TRBV7-9 and TRBJ1-3): DTGVSQNPRHKITKRGQNVTFRCDPISEHNRLYWYRQTLGQGPEFLTYFQNEAQLEKSRLLSDRFSAERPKGSFSTLEIQRTEQGDSAMYLCASSSGQFAGNTIYFGEGSWLTVV.

This clonotype was found a few times. This chain uses TRBV9 with TRBJ2-2; D perhaps matches TRBD2 (5 bases). This CDR3 is 14 amino acids long. V gave up 0 bases and J gave up 5 bases, with 8 bases separating them. Germline V lookup: CDR1 SGDLS, CDR2 YYNGEE. CDR3 protein: CASSVVSGTGELFF. CDR3 bases: TGTGCCAGCAGCGTAGTATCGGGGACCGGGGAGCTGTTTTTT.

This clonotype was seen a few times. V usage is TRBV24-1 and J usage is TRBJ2-5; the D gene is possibly TRBD2 (6 bases). Trimming pared 10 bases from V and 2 bases from J, leaving 19 bases between. This CDR3 is built from 15 residues. Germline V CDR1 and CDR2: KGHDR, SFDVKD. The CDR3, as DNA: TGTGCCACAGGTGGCGCGGGGCCCCTACAAGAGACCCAGTACTTC. Protein: CATGGAGPLQETQYF.

This clonotype was found many times. The V call is TRBV6-5, the J call TRBJ1-1; tentatively, D is TRBD1 (6 bases). CDR1 is MNHEY, CDR2 SVGAGI, per germline. Trimming took 4 bases from V and 0 from J, leaving 9 bases between them. The CDR3 is 14 amino acids. DNA of the CDR3: TGTGCCAGCAGTTTTGGACAGTTGAACACTGAAGCTTTCTTT. Translated: CASSFGQLNTEAFF.

In its sample, this clonotype was seen a few times. V is TRBV7-2 and J is TRBJ2-4; D is undetermined. CDR1 and CDR2 from the germline V gene are SGHTA and FQGNSA. There are 16 residues in the CDR3. V shed 3 bases and J shed 1 base, with 13 bases lying between them. The CDR3 reads CASSLTRVGAKNIQYF. CDR3 DNA: TGTGCCAGCAGCTTGACACGGGTCGGGGCCAAAAACATTCAGTACTTC.

In this sample, this clonotype turned up a few times. The gene calls are TRBV6-5 and TRBJ2-2, with a tentative D call TRBD1 (6 bases). The CDR3 totals 15 residues. The germline V gene has CDR1 MNHEY and CDR2 SVGAGI. Trimming took off 3 bases at V and 7 bases at J, with 15 bases between the two ends. The CDR3: CASSYLTGIGGELFF. The DNA for the CDR3 is TGTGCCAGCAGTTATCTTACAGGGATTGGCGGGGAGCTGTTTTTT.

This clonotype has more than one count but fewer than ten. The rearrangement uses TRBV6-5 and TRBJ2-7; 8 bases are shared with TRBD1. V shed 2 bases and J 2 bases; nucleotides not matched to a gene: 8. Germline-derived CDR1 and CDR2 are MNHEY and SVGAGI. The CDR3 runs 16 residues. CDR3 DNA: TGTGCCAGCAGTTACGGTAGCAGGGGGCCGGCCTACGAGCAGTACTTC. It yields the protein CASSYGSRGPAYEQYF.